The T cell receptor (beta chain) described here comes from a study of blood T cell repertoires in COVID-19. The CDR3 is 11 amino acids. V was pared by 2 bases and J by 7 bases, with 3 bases between. Germline CDR1 SGHAT, CDR2 FQNNGV. TCRdb keeps only in-frame clones here, not all; method: immunoSEQ multiplex PCR. The sample lists approximately 220,000 clones; 80% to 90% were seen once. This clone was counted many times. Sequencing input: PBMCs or T cells enriched from blood (not recorded which). The chain has TRBV11-2 and TRBJ2-1, with unresolved D. The receptor was derived from a woman aged 40 to 49 with acute COVID-19. The DNA of the CDR3 is TGTGCCAGCAGCTTAACAAATGAGCAGTTCTTC. It codes for CASSLTNEQFF.